A selection of T cell receptor beta chains follows, all from one sample in a study of T cell repertoires in cytomegalovirus infection. TCRdb analysed the reads with MiXCR anew, one entry per CDR3 protein. The sample yields around 750,000 distinct CDR3 sequences, about 30% seen once. Antigens of these TCRs are unknown. Sequences were derived from cultured CD8+ T cells from PBMCs, sampled from culture after CMV antigen stimulation. These receptors were taken from a human donor in good health (CMV status not recorded). Some clones in this sample may be carry-over from other donors' samples. The CDR3 runs from the conserved cysteine through the conserved F or W. D genes are given only for firm matches. Part of the rows lack a size; the others show once, few, many or a class for expanded clones.

abundance	v_gene	d_gene	j_gene	CDR3aa	CDR3nt
few	TRBV5-1	NA	TRBJ1-1	CASSLDVVESGGEAFF	TGCGCCAGCAGCTTGGACGTGGTTGAGTCTGGGGGTGAAGCTTTCTTT
few	TRBV5-3	NA	TRBJ1-1	CASSFLAGTPEAFF	TGTGCCAGCAGCTTCCTTGCAGGGACCCCTGAAGCTTTCTTT
many	TRBV7-2	NA	TRBJ2-5	CASSLYDETQYF	TGTGCCAGCAGCTTATATGATGAGACCCAGTACTTC
NA	TRBV7-6	NA	TRBJ1-4	CASSARGSHEKLFF	TGTGCCAGCAGCGCAAGGGGGAGTCATGAGAAACTGTTTTTT
NA	TRBV11-3	NA	TRBJ2-5	CASSLGGLGGLQETQYF	TGTGCCAGCAGCTTAGGCGGATTGGGGGGACTCCAAGAGACCCAGTACTTC
NA	TRBV4-1	NA	TRBJ2-1	CASSLDGRWLFF	TGCGCCAGCAGCCTAGATGGGAGATGGCTGTTCTTC
NA	TRBV6-1	TRBD1	TRBJ1-1	CASSRDRGLNTEAFF	TGTGCCAGCAGCCGGGACAGGGGTTTGAACACTGAAGCTTTCTTT
NA	TRBV4-1	TRBD1	TRBJ1-1	CASSQDHRGKTEAFF	TGCGCCAGCAGCCAAGATCACAGGGGGAAGACTGAAGCTTTCTTT
few	TRBV19	TRBD1	TRBJ2-1	CASSVGQSNNEQFF	TGTGCCAGTAGTGTGGGACAGTCTAACAATGAGCAGTTCTTC
few	TRBV19	TRBD1	TRBJ2-7	CASSPPDRALPPYEQYF	TGTGCCAGTAGTCCACCAGACAGGGCACTTCCTCCCTACGAGCAGTACTTC
many	TRBV6-1	NA	TRBJ2-1	CAGDSGRSYNEQFF	TGTGCCGGAGATAGCGGACGCTCCTACAATGAGCAGTTCTTC
NA	TRBV6-6	NA	TRBJ1-1	CASRLRPLITEAFF	TGTGCCAGCAGATTAAGGCCTCTTATCACTGAAGCTTTCTTT
NA	TRBV4-3	NA	TRBJ1-2	CASSQDHGYGYTF	TGCGCCAGCAGCCAAGATCACGGCTATGGCTACACCTTC
few	TRBV12-3/TRBV12-4	NA	TRBJ2-7	CASTRTDYEQYF	TGTGCCAGCACCCGGACAGATTACGAGCAGTACTTC
few	TRBV19	TRBD1	TRBJ2-2	CASTMQGVGTGELFF	TGTGCCAGTACCATGCAGGGGGTGGGCACCGGGGAGCTGTTTTTT
few	TRBV6-5	TRBD1	TRBJ2-1	CASSFGSAYRDRVFNEQFF	TGTGCCAGCAGTTTCGGGAGTGCCTACCGGGACAGGGTTTTTAATGAGCAGTTCTTC